The next 24 T cell receptor beta chains were all read from a single sample in a study of blood T cells in healthy people across ages. Sample-barcoded 5' priming and a J-beta primer mix drove a second PCR of 7 to 11 cycles. TCRdb fed the 5' RACE reads into MiXCR, producing one record per CDR3 protein. The profile shows hundreds of thousands of distinct CDR3 sequences, 58% of them singletons. Input material: blood. The receptors were sampled from a man between 25 and 39 years old in good health.

V gene TRBV6-2 or TRBV6-3 combines with J gene TRBJ2-7; D is possibly TRBD1 (5 bases). This CDR3 is built from 12 residues. Deletions cut 8 bases from V and 6 bases from J, with 14 bases between. Germline values: CDR1 MNHEY, CDR2 SVGEGT. CDR3 sequence: CASQNLGREQYF. The CDR3 coding sequence is TGTGCCAGCCAAAATCTGGGGCGCGAGCAGTACTTC.

In its sample, this clonotype was seen a few times. The chain carries TRBV25-1 and TRBJ2-7; D gene unclear. The germline V gene encodes CDR1 MGHDK and CDR2 SYGVNS. The CDR3 runs to 12 residues. The ends were cut back, 2 bases at V and 7 bases at J, with 9 bases in the middle. CDR3: CASSEGSAEQYF. In DNA form, the CDR3 reads TGTGCCAGCAGTGAAGGGTCAGCTGAGCAGTACTTC.

The rearrangement links TRBV3-1 to TRBJ1-5; D is unresolved. The V gene's germline CDR1 is LGHDT and CDR2 YNNKEL (reference sequence). V lost 0 bases, J lost 5 bases, and 8 bases lay in between. CDR3 length equals 14 residues. In DNA, the CDR3 is TGTGCCAGCAGCCAAGATCACATGTATCAGCCCCAGCATTTT. Translation gives CASSQDHMYQPQHF.

V and J are TRBV12-3 or TRBV12-4 and TRBJ2-1; unclear D gene. V was clipped by 3 bases and J by 10 bases, with 10 bases between them. CDR3 length: 12 residues. The chain's CDR3 is CASSFSVAEQFF. CDR3 in DNA: TGTGCCAGCAGTTTCTCGGTGGCGGAGCAGTTCTTC.

The chain has TRBV5-1 and TRBJ2-1; a weak D match, TRBD1 (6 bases). Germline lookup yields CDR1 SGHRS and CDR2 YFSETQ. Trimming pared 6 bases from V and 4 bases from J, leaving 17 bases between. The CDR3 sequence is 15 residues long. CDR3 bases: TGCGCCAGCACTTTAGGACAGTCACTATACAATGAGCAGTTCTTC. Encoded protein: CASTLGQSLYNEQFF.

The V call is TRBV12-5, the J call TRBJ1-5; the D gene is possibly TRBD1 (5 bases). Per germline, CDR1 LGHNT and CDR2 FRNRAP. The CDR3 has 15 residues. Between the trimmed V and J ends, which lost 5 bases and 2 bases, there was a span of 13 bases. CDR3 nucleotides: TGTGCTAGTGGTGAAGGGGACCCCCGCAATCAGCCCCAGCATTTT. Translation: CASGEGDPRNQPQHF.

The chain is built from TRBV5-1 and TRBJ2-7; D is unresolved. The J call may be incorrect, as the DNA end agrees better with TRBJ2-5. Germline CDR1 SGHRS, CDR2 YFSETQ. The CDR3 is made up of 15 amino acids. In nucleotides, the CDR3 is TGCGCCAGCAGCTTGGCGGCAGTCGATCCGCAGACCCAGTACTTC. Translation gives CASSLAAVDPQTQYF.

This clonotype was picked up a small number of times. The chain joins TRBV7-8 to TRBJ2-6; D uncertain. The ends were cut back, 4 bases at V and 2 bases at J, with 6 bases in the middle. The CDR3 consists of 14 residues. The germline gives CDR1 SGHVS, CDR2 FQNEAQ. The CDR3 coding sequence is TGTGCCAGCAGCTCGACCGCTGGGGCCAACGTCCTGACTTTC. It codes for CASSSTAGANVLTF.

The V call is TRBV20-1, the J call TRBJ1-2; TRBD1 is a possible D gene (5 bases). V was trimmed by 3 bases and J by 4 bases, leaving 12 bases between them. CDR3 length equals 13 residues. Germline assignment: CDR1 DFQATT and CDR2 SNEGSKA (reference sequence). The CDR3 here is CSASVGTVYGYTF. The CDR3 DNA follows: TGCAGTGCTAGTGTTGGGACGGTCTATGGCTACACCTTC.

This clonotype was seen a handful of times. V and J are TRBV7-3 and TRBJ2-1; 8 bases line up with TRBD2. V was clipped by 0 bases and J by 0 bases; unmatched bases: 1. The CDR3 consists of 16 residues. CDR1 and CDR2 (germline): SGHTA, FQGTGA. CDR3 nucleotide sequence: TGTGCCAGCAGCTTAACTAGCGGGGACTCCTACAATGAGCAGTTCTTC. Translated: CASSLTSGDSYNEQFF.

The chain uses TRBV7-8 and TRBJ2-4, with D possibly TRBD2 on 5 matching bases. Between the trimmed V and J ends, which lost 2 bases and 6 bases, there was a span of 14 bases. Germline CDR1 is SGHVS and CDR2 is FQNEAQ. This CDR3 region has 15 residues. The CDR3 loop reads CASSLRLGRGNIQYF. DNA of the CDR3: TGTGCCAGCAGCTTACGTCTGGGTCGGGGAAACATTCAGTACTTC.

This sequence joins TRBV2 and TRBJ1-6; no clear D gene. Trimming pared 6 bases from V and 9 bases from J, leaving 9 bases between. There are 12 residues in the CDR3. Germline lookup yields CDR1 SNHLY and CDR2 FYNNEI. In nucleotides, the CDR3 is TGTGCCAGCAGAACCCTGGGTTCACCCCTCCACTTT. Its translation is CASRTLGSPLHF. The full variable domain, rest sourced from reference TRBV2 and TRBJ1-6, is EPEVTQTPSHQVTQMGQEVILRCVPISNHLYFYWYRQILGQKVEFLVSFYNNEISEKSEIFDDQFSVERPDGSNFTLKIRSTKLEDSAMYFCASRTLGSPLHFGNGTRLTVT.

V is TRBV20-1 and J is TRBJ2-6; the D is unclear. The ends were cut back, 3 bases at V and 0 bases at J, with 6 bases in the middle. Germline V lookup: CDR1 DFQATT, CDR2 SNEGSKA (reference sequence). The CDR3 is 14 amino acids. The CDR3 spells CSARRNSGANVLTF. The CDR3 DNA is TGCAGTGCTAGGAGAAACTCTGGGGCCAACGTCCTGACTTTC.

The CDR3 loop is CSAPGQGNEQYF. CDR3 bases: TGCAGTGCTCCCGGACAGGGGAACGAGCAGTACTTC. This chain joins TRBV20-1 and TRBJ2-7; 9 positions agree with TRBD1. V gave up 5 bases and J gave up 5 bases; unmatched junction bases: 4. The germline CDR1 and CDR2 sequences are DFQATT and SNEGSKA (reference sequence). CDR3 length equals 12 residues.

The CDR3 DNA reads TGTGCCAGCAGTGAAGTCTCAGGGACAGGGAGCCTCTATGGCTACACCTTC. Translating it yields CASSEVSGTGSLYGYTF. V and J are TRBV2 and TRBJ1-2; 9 bases agree with TRBD1. Germline CDR1 SNHLY, CDR2 FYNNEI. The CDR3 is made up of 17 amino acids. V shed 1 base, J shed 4 bases, and the junction held 10 bases outside the gene matches.

The chain joins TRBV7-2 to TRBJ1-6; D is unclear. Germline-derived CDR1 and CDR2 are SGHTA and FQGNSA. The CDR3 spans 18 residues. Between the trimmed V and J ends, which lost 0 bases and 0 bases, there was a span of 12 bases. This chain's CDR3 is CASSLALMGSSYNSPLHF. The CDR3 DNA reads TGTGCCAGCAGCTTAGCGTTAATGGGAAGCTCCTATAATTCACCCCTCCACTTT. The entire variable domain, with the rest obtained from reference TRBV7-2 and TRBJ1-6, is as follows: GAGVSQSPSNKVTEKGKDVELRCDPISGHTALYWYRQSLGQGLEFLIYFQGNSAPDKSGLPSDRFSAERTGGSVSTLTIQRTQQEDSAVYLCASSLALMGSSYNSPLHFGNGTRLTVT.

The genes are TRBV10-3 and TRBJ2-7; no clear D. The CDR3 length is 16 residues. With 0 bases removed from V and 0 bases from J, the gap between germline ends came to 12 bases. Germline-derived CDR1 and CDR2 are ENHRY and SYGVKD. The CDR3 loop reads CAISESKDRISYEQYF. CDR3 coding DNA: TGTGCCATCAGTGAGTCGAAGGATAGAATCTCCTACGAGCAGTACTTC.

This clonotype occurred a few times. The rearrangement links TRBV9 to TRBJ2-1; 12 nucleotides align to TRBD2. CDR1 is SGDLS and CDR2 is YYNGEE in the germline V gene. This CDR3 contains 15 residues. Trimming cost V 0 bases and J 8 bases; bases outside gene matches: 3. CDR3: CASSVGASGRDEQFF. DNA of the CDR3: TGTGCCAGCAGCGTAGGGGCTAGCGGGAGGGATGAGCAGTTCTTC.

The chain uses TRBV7-2 and TRBJ1-6; D is undetermined. The CDR3 is 15 amino acids. The V end lost 1 base, the J end lost 8 bases, and 12 bases lay between the germline ends. Germline CDR1 reads SGHTA; CDR2 reads FQGNSA. Written as DNA, the CDR3 is TGTGCCAGCAGCTTAGTTCTCGGCTCATATTCACCCCTCCACTTT. Translated, it gives CASSLVLGSYSPLHF. Together with reference TRBV7-2 and TRBJ1-6, the CDR3 gives the full variable domain: GAGVSQSPSNKVTEKGKDVELRCDPISGHTALYWYRQSLGQGLEFLIYFQGNSAPDKSGLPSDRFSAERTGGSVSTLTIQRTQQEDSAVYLCASSLVLGSYSPLHFGNGTRLTVT.

This chain connects TRBV27 to TRBJ1-2; TRBD1 might be the D (6 bases). Germline CDR1 reads MNHEY; CDR2 reads SMNVEV (reference sequence). The CDR3 loop spans 15 amino acids. V lost 5 bases and J lost 5, with 18 bases in between. The CDR3 protein is CASSALAGADYGYTF. The CDR3 coding sequence is TGTGCCAGCAGTGCCCTTGCGGGGGCCGATTATGGCTACACCTTC.

V usage is TRBV27 and J usage is TRBJ2-1, with unresolved D. There are 14 residues in the CDR3. Germline CDR1 is MNHEY and CDR2 is SMNVEV (reference sequence). Trimming took off 3 bases at V and 5 bases at J, with 11 bases between the two ends. The chain's CDR3 is CASSFADSNNEQFF. Written as DNA, the CDR3 is TGTGCCAGCAGTTTTGCCGACTCAAACAATGAGCAGTTCTTC.

The CDR3 DNA reads TGCAGTGTAGATGTACCGGGCCACGAGCAGTACTTC. It yields the protein CSVDVPGHEQYF. The chain employs TRBV20-1 and TRBJ2-7; D is uncertain. V gave up 7 bases and J gave up 5 bases, with 15 bases separating them. Germline-derived CDR1 and CDR2 are DFQATT and SNEGSKA (reference sequence). The CDR3 totals 12 residues.

As regards this clonotype: Sequence at one end of the junction differs from germline and may be a read error. The chain's CDR3 is CASSQGDIDGHTF. CDR3 DNA sequence: TGTGCCAGCAGCCAAGGGGACATAGATGGCCACACCTTC. The chain couples TRBV3-1 to TRBJ1-2; possible D gene TRBD1, 6 bases. The CDR3 is made up of 13 amino acids. Germline V gives CDR1 LGHDT, CDR2 YNNKEL (reference sequence). Variable domain in full (rest from reference TRBV3-1 and TRBJ1-2): DTAVSQTPKYLVTQMGNDKSIKCEQNLGHDTMYWYKQDSKKFLKIMFSYNNKELIINETVPNRFSPKSPDKAHLNLHINSLELGDSAVYFCASSQGDIDGHTFGSGTRLTVV.

The rearrangement links TRBV29-1 to TRBJ2-7; D uncertain. The length of the CDR3 is 13 residues. Trimming cost V 1 base and J 3 bases, with 10 bases left between them. CDR1 is SQVTM and CDR2 is ANQGSEA in the germline V gene. The CDR3 reads CSVEVNPIYEQYF. CDR3 DNA: TGCAGCGTTGAAGTCAACCCCATCTACGAGCAGTACTTC.